The 3 T cell receptor beta chains given below trace back to one sample, sequenced in a study of blood T cell repertoires in COVID-19. TCRdb's copy holds only in-frame clones and misses some; the assay was immunoSEQ multiplex PCR. This table has about 48,000 clones, around four fifths appearing once. Sequencing was carried out using peripheral blood. These receptor sequences come from a human donor in a cohort sampled during active COVID-19.

The rearrangement joins TRBV5-4 to TRBJ2-2; perhaps TRBD2 as D (5 bases). The CDR3 consists of 14 residues. Per the germline V gene, CDR1 is SGHNT and CDR2 is YYREEE (reference sequence). The V end was cut by 1 base, the J end by 4 bases, with 8 bases between. The CDR3 sequence: CASSLQRVTGELFF. DNA for the CDR3: TGTGCCAGCAGCTTGCAGAGGGTCACCGGGGAGCTGTTTTTT. Drawing the rest from reference TRBV5-4 and TRBJ2-2, the complete variable domain is ETGVTQSPTHLIKTRGQQVTLRCSSQSGHNTVSWYQQALGQGPQFIFQYYREEENGRGNFPPRFSGLQFPNYSSELNVNALELDDSALYLCASSLQRVTGELFFGEGSRLTVL.

The chain combines TRBV10-2 with TRBJ1-4; no firm D call. V was pared by 0 bases and J by 7 bases, with 12 bases between. The CDR3 is 15 amino acids. Looked up from germline, CDR1 is WSHSY and CDR2 is SAAADI. CDR3 DNA: TGCGCCAGCAGTGAGTCGGGAGGGTTAGGTGAAAAACTGTTTTTT. Translated: CASSESGGLGEKLFF.

The chain joins TRBV10-3 to TRBJ2-5; 11 nucleotides line up with TRBD2. Germline trimming cut 6 bases from V and 5 bases from J; bases unmatched to any gene: 8. The CDR3 extends over 15 amino acids. Germline-derived CDR1 and CDR2 are ENHRY and SYGVKD. In DNA, the CDR3 is TGTGCCATCAGGGCTAGCGGGGGGCCGGGGGAGACCCAGTACTTC. Protein: CAIRASGGPGETQYF.